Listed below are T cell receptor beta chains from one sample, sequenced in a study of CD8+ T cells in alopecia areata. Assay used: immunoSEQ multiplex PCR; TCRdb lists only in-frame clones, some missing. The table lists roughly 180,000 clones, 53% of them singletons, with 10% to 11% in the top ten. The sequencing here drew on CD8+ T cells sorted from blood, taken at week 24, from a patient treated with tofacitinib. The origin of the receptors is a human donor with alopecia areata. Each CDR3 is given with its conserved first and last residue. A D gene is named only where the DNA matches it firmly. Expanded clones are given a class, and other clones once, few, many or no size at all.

CDR3 protein: CSVEGQTYEQYF
CDR3 DNA: TGCAGCGTTGAGGGACAAACCTACGAGCAGTACTTC
V gene: TRBV29-1
J gene: TRBJ2-7
clone size: NA
CDR3 length: 12
D gene: NA

CDR3 protein: CASFLSGRENNSPLHF
CDR3 DNA: TGTGCCAGCTTTTTGTCAGGAAGGGAAAATAATTCACCCCTCCACTTT
V gene: TRBV2
J gene: TRBJ1-6
clone size: NA
CDR3 length: 16
D gene: NA

CDR3 protein: CAWDPQGREQFF
CDR3 DNA: TGTGCCTGGGATCCTCAGGGACGGGAGCAGTTCTTC
V gene: TRBV30
J gene: TRBJ2-1
clone size: NA
CDR3 length: 12
D gene: NA

CDR3 protein: CASSYSGTRDQPQHF
CDR3 DNA: TGTGCCAGCAGTTACTCCGGGACACGAGATCAGCCCCAGCATTTT
V gene: TRBV6-5
J gene: TRBJ1-5
clone size: few
CDR3 length: 15
D gene: NA

CDR3 protein: CASRSPGGGLETQYF
CDR3 DNA: TGTGCCAGCAGATCCCCGGGGGGGGGTCTTGAGACCCAGTACTTC
V gene: TRBV27
J gene: TRBJ2-5
clone size: NA
CDR3 length: 15
D gene: TRBD2

CDR3 protein: CSVYLTGNYEQYF
CDR3 DNA: TGCAGCGTTTATCTGACAGGGAACTACGAGCAGTACTTC
V gene: TRBV29-1
J gene: TRBJ2-7
clone size: few
CDR3 length: 13
D gene: TRBD1

CDR3 protein: CASSQQGSRTDTQYF
CDR3 DNA: TGTGCCAGCAGCCAACAGGGGTCGAGGACAGATACGCAGTATTTT
V gene: TRBV6-5
J gene: TRBJ2-3
clone size: NA
CDR3 length: 15
D gene: TRBD1

CDR3 protein: CASSSPRTRGGSTGELFF
CDR3 DNA: TGTGCCAGCAGCTCCCCAAGGACGCGGGGAGGTAGCACCGGGGAGCTGTTTTTT
V gene: TRBV7-9
J gene: TRBJ2-2
clone size: few
CDR3 length: 18
D gene: NA

CDR3 protein: CASSQGVAITDTQYF
CDR3 DNA: TGCGCCAGCAGCCAAGGCGTGGCTATCACAGATACGCAGTATTTT
V gene: TRBV4-3
J gene: TRBJ2-3
clone size: NA
CDR3 length: 15
D gene: NA

CDR3 protein: CASSDELSYNEQFF
CDR3 DNA: TGTGCCAGCAGCGATGAGTTGTCCTACAATGAGCAGTTCTTC
V gene: TRBV9
J gene: TRBJ2-1
clone size: NA
CDR3 length: 14
D gene: NA

CDR3 protein: CAWSVQHPNYGYTF
CDR3 DNA: TGTGCCTGGAGTGTTCAACACCCAAACTATGGCTACACCTTC
V gene: TRBV30
J gene: TRBJ1-2
clone size: once
CDR3 length: 14
D gene: NA

CDR3 protein: CASSYSEEYSNQPQHF
CDR3 DNA: TGTGCCAGCAGTTACTCGGAGGAGTATAGCAATCAGCCCCAGCATTTT
V gene: TRBV6-5
J gene: TRBJ1-5
clone size: NA
CDR3 length: 16
D gene: NA

CDR3 protein: CASSPGTHQPQHF
CDR3 DNA: TGTGCCAGTAGCCCAGGGACTCATCAGCCCCAGCATTTT
V gene: TRBV19
J gene: TRBJ1-5
clone size: few
CDR3 length: 13
D gene: NA

CDR3 protein: CAISESSLAGGTDTQYF
CDR3 DNA: TGTGCCATCAGTGAGTCGAGTCTAGCGGGCGGCACAGATACGCAGTATTTT
V gene: TRBV10-3
J gene: TRBJ2-3
clone size: NA
CDR3 length: 17
D gene: TRBD2

CDR3 protein: CAWSTDPNNSPLHF
CDR3 DNA: TGTGCCTGGAGTACGGACCCAAACAATTCACCCCTCCACTTT
V gene: TRBV30
J gene: TRBJ1-6
clone size: NA
CDR3 length: 14
D gene: NA

CDR3 protein: CAILLRVRYEQYF
CDR3 DNA: TGTGCCATCTTACTGAGAGTCCGCTACGAGCAGTACTTC
V gene: TRBV7-2
J gene: TRBJ2-7
clone size: few
CDR3 length: 13
D gene: NA

CDR3 protein: CASSTEASGGVYQETQYF
CDR3 DNA: TGTGCCAGCAGCACCGAGGCTAGCGGGGGGGTGTACCAAGAGACCCAGTACTTC
V gene: TRBV5-6
J gene: TRBJ2-5
clone size: NA
CDR3 length: 18
D gene: TRBD2

CDR3 protein: CAAVLQGAFNEQYF
CDR3 DNA: TGCGCCGCGGTTCTACAGGGGGCATTCAACGAGCAGTACTTC
V gene: TRBV23-1
J gene: TRBJ2-7
clone size: NA
CDR3 length: 14
D gene: TRBD1

CDR3 protein: CASSPALIGGEGELFF
CDR3 DNA: TGTGCCAGCAGCCCCGCCTTGATCGGGGGGGAGGGGGAGCTGTTTTTT
V gene: TRBV7-8
J gene: TRBJ2-2
clone size: NA
CDR3 length: 16
D gene: TRBD2

CDR3 protein: CASSMTGVNTEAFF
CDR3 DNA: TGTGCCAGCAGTATGACAGGTGTGAACACTGAAGCTTTCTTT
V gene: TRBV27
J gene: TRBJ1-1
clone size: few
CDR3 length: 14
D gene: NA

CDR3 protein: CASSPPAGEQFF
CDR3 DNA: TGTGCCAGCAGCCCTCCGGCGGGAGAGCAGTTCTTC
V gene: TRBV7-9
J gene: TRBJ2-1
clone size: few
CDR3 length: 12
D gene: NA

CDR3 protein: CASGETQYF
CDR3 DNA: TGTGCCAGCGGTGAGACCCAGTACTTC
V gene: TRBV6-5
J gene: TRBJ2-5
clone size: NA
CDR3 length: 9
D gene: NA

CDR3 protein: CASSPRLAGTDTQYF
CDR3 DNA: TGTGCCAGCAGCCCGCGACTAGCGGGGACAGATACGCAGTATTTT
V gene: TRBV13
J gene: TRBJ2-3
clone size: NA
CDR3 length: 15
D gene: TRBD2

CDR3 protein: CASSSPSGGRTEAFF
CDR3 DNA: TGTGCCAGCAGTTCCCCCTCGGGGGGGCGGACTGAAGCTTTCTTT
V gene: TRBV6-5
J gene: TRBJ1-1
clone size: few
CDR3 length: 15
D gene: NA

CDR3 protein: CASSLSLGTDSYEQYF
CDR3 DNA: TGTGCCAGCAGCTTAAGCCTGGGGACCGACTCCTACGAGCAGTACTTC
V gene: TRBV7-2
J gene: TRBJ2-7
clone size: NA
CDR3 length: 16
D gene: NA

CDR3 protein: CASRQTVNTEAFF
CDR3 DNA: TGTGCCAGCAGACAAACAGTAAACACTGAAGCTTTCTTT
V gene: TRBV7-9
J gene: TRBJ1-1
clone size: NA
CDR3 length: 13
D gene: NA

CDR3 protein: CASSPLGDRASDTQYF
CDR3 DNA: TGTGCCAGCAGCCCTCTCGGGGACAGGGCTTCGGATACGCAGTATTTT
V gene: TRBV13
J gene: TRBJ2-3
clone size: NA
CDR3 length: 16
D gene: TRBD1

CDR3 protein: CASSPRQGENTEAFF
CDR3 DNA: TGTGCCAGCAGCCCACGACAGGGAGAGAACACTGAAGCTTTCTTT
V gene: TRBV9
J gene: TRBJ1-1
clone size: NA
CDR3 length: 15
D gene: TRBD1

CDR3 protein: CAWGPAYEQYF
CDR3 DNA: TGTGCCTGGGGGCCAGCCTACGAGCAGTACTTC
V gene: TRBV30
J gene: TRBJ2-7
clone size: NA
CDR3 length: 11
D gene: NA

CDR3 protein: CSVSTSPSYEQYF
CDR3 DNA: TGCAGCGTGTCGACTAGTCCCTCCTACGAGCAGTACTTC
V gene: TRBV29-1
J gene: TRBJ2-7
clone size: NA
CDR3 length: 13
D gene: NA

CDR3 protein: CAWSTRDFMNTEAFF
CDR3 DNA: TGTGCCTGGAGTACTCGGGACTTCATGAACACTGAAGCTTTCTTT
V gene: TRBV30
J gene: TRBJ1-1
clone size: NA
CDR3 length: 15
D gene: NA

CDR3 protein: CASSQEWNTEAFF
CDR3 DNA: TGCGCCAGCAGCCAAGAATGGAACACTGAAGCTTTCTTT
V gene: TRBV4-3
J gene: TRBJ1-1
clone size: few
CDR3 length: 13
D gene: NA

CDR3 protein: CASSLRQGWQPQHF
CDR3 DNA: TGTGCCAGCAGCTTAAGACAGGGTTGGCAGCCCCAGCATTTT
V gene: TRBV7-8
J gene: TRBJ1-5
clone size: NA
CDR3 length: 14
D gene: TRBD1

CDR3 protein: CASSPWGAGNTEAFF
CDR3 DNA: TGTGCCAGCAGCCCATGGGGGGCTGGGAACACTGAAGCTTTCTTT
V gene: TRBV13
J gene: TRBJ1-1
clone size: NA
CDR3 length: 15
D gene: NA

CDR3 protein: CASSLPDRGDGYTF
CDR3 DNA: TGTGCCAGCAGCCTACCGGACAGGGGTGATGGCTACACCTTC
V gene: TRBV13
J gene: TRBJ1-2
clone size: few
CDR3 length: 14
D gene: TRBD1

CDR3 protein: CASSPGQGAGNTIYF
CDR3 DNA: TGTGCCAGCAGTCCGGGACAGGGGGCTGGAAACACCATATATTTT
V gene: TRBV7-6
J gene: TRBJ1-3
clone size: NA
CDR3 length: 15
D gene: TRBD1

CDR3 protein: CSVEDAGGEQYF
CDR3 DNA: TGCAGCGTTGAAGATGCGGGCGGCGAGCAGTACTTC
V gene: TRBV29-1
J gene: TRBJ2-7
clone size: NA
CDR3 length: 12
D gene: NA

CDR3 protein: CASSITSGGDNEQFF
CDR3 DNA: TGTGCCAGCAGCATTACTAGCGGGGGGGACAATGAGCAGTTCTTC
V gene: TRBV7-8
J gene: TRBJ2-1
clone size: NA
CDR3 length: 15
D gene: TRBD2

CDR3 protein: CASSGTRETQETQYF
CDR3 DNA: TGTGCCAGCAGCGGGACTAGAGAGACCCAAGAGACCCAGTACTTC
V gene: TRBV5-6
J gene: TRBJ2-5
clone size: few
CDR3 length: 15
D gene: TRBD2

CDR3 protein: CSVAGGGSYEQYF
CDR3 DNA: TGCAGCGTAGCGGGGGGAGGTTCCTACGAGCAGTACTTC
V gene: TRBV29-1
J gene: TRBJ2-7
clone size: NA
CDR3 length: 13
D gene: TRBD2

CDR3 protein: CSVTGPSGEQYF
CDR3 DNA: TGCAGCGTCACCGGACCTTCGGGGGAGCAGTACTTC
V gene: TRBV29-1
J gene: TRBJ2-7
clone size: NA
CDR3 length: 12
D gene: NA